This TCR beta chain was observed in a study of radiotherapy plus CTLA-4 blockade in lung cancer (dated by TCRdb to 2017 to 2018). As for the study more broadly: Among the enrolled patients, roughly 17% had an objective response, and about 29% reached disease control.

Overall study outcomes, separate from this receptor: TCR clones derived from tumors expanded in peripheral blood after treatment with radiotherapy and ipilimumab. The strongest predictors of response, as reported, were early dynamic changes in blood T cell clones along with a rise in serum interferon-beta after radiation.

The library was produced with the immunoSEQ multiplex PCR assay. The clones in this table, taken by TCRdb from immuneACCESS, are in-frame only. Not every clone is retained; where verified, under half of the shortfall comes from an unresolved V gene, and the cause of the rest is unknown. A total of around 30,000 clones appear in this sample, roughly 70% of them only once. The ten largest clones add up to roughly 5.1% of the sample. The CDR3 goes from the cysteine to the phenylalanine over 16 residues. Only CDR3 DNA is held: 48 bases, read in frame from base 1. The germline V gene supplies CDR1 SGHAT and CDR2 FQNNGV. The V end gives up 5 bases and the J end 1 base, leaving 10 bases in the junction not matched to a gene. Focal radiation therapy combined with CTLA-4 blockade (ipilimumab) was tested in patients with chemo-refractory metastatic non-small-cell lung cancer. In the case of this clone: This clone's antigen is unknown. Within one base of it there is no much larger clone, and no base qualities were kept.

The TCR sequence derives from a human donor with non-small cell lung cancer whose response to radiotherapy plus ipilimumab could not be evaluated. This material consisted of peripheral blood, taken from a patient treated with radiotherapy plus ipilimumab. The sequence joins TRBV11-2 to TRBJ2-5; 7 junctional bases match TRBD1. The CDR3 here reads CASSHRGSDIQETQYF. The sequenced DNA is TGTGCCAGCAGCCACAGGGGTAGCGATATCCAAGAGACCCAGTACTTC.